The 13 T cell receptor beta chains given below trace back to one sample, sequenced in a study of shared clonotypes between healthy human individuals. Clones were sequenced by immunoSEQ multiplex PCR, and TCRdb holds only the in-frame ones, with some missing. The sample holds roughly 1.5 million clones, approximately 98% seen once. The sequencing sample was made of naive CD4+ T cells sorted from blood. Subset defined: CD45RA+ positively selected. These receptors originate from a man aged 25 to 40 in good health.

The rearrangement joins TRBV28 to TRBJ2-5; D perhaps matches TRBD1 (6 bases). CDR1 is MDHEN and CDR2 is SYDVKM in the germline V gene. V lost 8 bases, J lost 5 bases, and 21 bases lay in between. The CDR3 consists of 15 residues. CDR3: CASSGQGQIGETQYF. The CDR3 region has the DNA TGTGCCAGCTCAGGGCAGGGGCAAATTGGGGAGACCCAGTACTTC.

This CDR3 is CASSRAITTNEKLFF. CDR3 sequence (DNA): TGTGCCAGCAGTCGGGCCATCACAACTAATGAAAAACTGTTTTTT. The chain is built from TRBV27 and TRBJ1-4; the D is unclear. The CDR3 is 15 residues long. Germline lookup yields CDR1 MNHEY and CDR2 SMNVEV (reference sequence). V dropped 5 bases and J dropped 0 bases, with 10 bases sitting between them.

The V and J genes are TRBV11-2 and TRBJ2-5; TRBD1 agrees at 7 bases. Germline lookup yields CDR1 SGHAT and CDR2 FQNNGV. The CDR3 runs to 13 residues. After removal of 6 bases from V and 4 bases from J, the junction contained 5 bases not matched to a gene. The CDR3 sequence: CASRLQGRETQYF. In DNA form, the CDR3 reads TGTGCCAGCAGATTACAGGGGCGAGAGACCCAGTACTTC.

The V gene is TRBV7-2, the J gene TRBJ1-1; maybe TRBD1 (6 bases). V lost 6 bases and J lost 1, with 15 bases in between. Germline-derived CDR1 and CDR2 are SGHTA and FQGNSA. The CDR3 spans 15 residues. DNA of the CDR3: TGTGCCAGCAGGCCTTACAGGGCCGGGAACACTGAAGCTTTCTTT. Translating gives CASRPYRAGNTEAFF.

The chain carries TRBV9 and TRBJ2-5; D may be TRBD2 (6 bases). Germline CDR1 reads SGDLS; CDR2 reads YYNGEE. The V gene lost 4 bases and the J gene lost 11 bases, with 24 bases spanning the gap. The CDR3 loop spans 15 amino acids. CDR3 protein: CASSPRGGIREEQYF. Written as DNA, the CDR3 is TGTGCCAGCAGCCCGCGCGGCGGGATACGGGAAGAGCAGTACTTC.

This chain connects TRBV6-4 to TRBJ1-2; 10 bases match TRBD1. The CDR3 runs to 15 residues. Unmatched junction bases numbered 7, after V lost 3 bases and J lost 6 bases. Germline values: CDR1 MRHNA, CDR2 SNTAGT. CDR3 region: CASSEKDRGVDGYTF. The CDR3 region has the DNA TGTGCCAGCAGTGAGAAGGACAGGGGGGTAGATGGCTACACCTTC.

The J gene is TRBJ2-5, the V gene TRBV5-1, with 8 bases lining up with TRBD2. Trimming at V came to 2 bases and at J to 1 base, leaving 7 bases not matched to a gene. The CDR3 runs 16 residues. Germline V lookup: CDR1 SGHRS, CDR2 YFSETQ. CDR3 coding DNA: TGCGCCAGCAGCTTCGGGGCTAGCGGGTCCCAAGAGACCCAGTACTTC. Protein: CASSFGASGSQETQYF.

This clone came up once. V and J are TRBV19 and TRBJ1-1; D call uncertain. This CDR3 spans 15 amino acids. Germline V gene lookup returns CDR1 LNHDA and CDR2 SQIVND (reference sequence). The V end lost 3 bases, the J end lost 6 bases, and 17 bases lay between the germline ends. The CDR3 is CASSIGPTLKPEAFF. The CDR3 coding sequence is TGTGCCAGTAGTATTGGGCCTACCCTGAAGCCTGAAGCTTTCTTT.

The chain recombines TRBV11-3 with TRBJ2-1; the D gene could be TRBD1 or TRBD2 (5 bases each). The CDR3 runs to 15 residues. V dropped 1 base and J dropped 6 bases, with 13 bases sitting between them. Germline loops: CDR1 SGHNT, CDR2 YENEEA. As DNA, the CDR3 is TGTGCCAGCAGCTTAGGAGGGACCAAGCTCAATGAGCAGTTCTTC. This translates into CASSLGGTKLNEQFF. Complete variable domain (other parts from reference TRBV11-3 and TRBJ2-1): EAGVVQSPRYKIIEKKQPVAFWCNPISGHNTLYWYLQNLGQGPELLIRYENEEAVDDSQLPKDRFSAERLKGVDSTLKIQPAELGDSAVYLCASSLGGTKLNEQFFGPGTRLTVL.

In this sample, this clone turned up once. This chain connects TRBV12-5 to TRBJ2-1; 10 bases align to TRBD1. This CDR3 spans 17 amino acids. Germline CDR1 reads LGHNT; CDR2 reads FRNRAP. V lost 0 bases and J lost 6; bases outside the gene matches: 8. The CDR3 sequence is CASGLVTGTGEFNEQFF. The DNA for the CDR3 is TGTGCTAGTGGTTTGGTAACCGGGACAGGGGAATTCAATGAGCAGTTCTTC.

The chain uses TRBV5-6 and TRBJ2-4; TRBD1 matches at 8 bases. Germline trimming cut 4 bases from V and 5 bases from J; bases unmatched to any gene: 8. The CDR3 runs 15 residues. Germline CDR1 SGHDT, CDR2 YYEEEE. This CDR3 is CASSALDREENIQYF. In nucleotides, the CDR3 is TGTGCCAGCAGCGCGCTGGACAGGGAAGAAAACATTCAGTACTTC.

The J gene is TRBJ1-1, the V gene TRBV2; D not certain. The CDR3 has 13 amino acids. Per germline, CDR1 SNHLY and CDR2 FYNNEI. Trimming left V 5 bases short and J 1 base short, with 8 bases between. CDR3 coding DNA: TGTGCCAGCAGTTATAGACGGAACACTGAAGCTTTCTTT. This translates into CASSYRRNTEAFF.

This chain connects TRBV7-8 to TRBJ2-2; D ambiguous. Germline-derived CDR1 and CDR2 are SGHVS and FQNEAQ. V gave up 0 bases and J gave up 4 bases, with 9 bases separating them. This CDR3 is built from 15 residues. This chain's CDR3 is CASSLARVPTGELFF. For the CDR3, the DNA is TGTGCCAGCAGCTTAGCTCGGGTCCCCACCGGGGAGCTGTTTTTT.